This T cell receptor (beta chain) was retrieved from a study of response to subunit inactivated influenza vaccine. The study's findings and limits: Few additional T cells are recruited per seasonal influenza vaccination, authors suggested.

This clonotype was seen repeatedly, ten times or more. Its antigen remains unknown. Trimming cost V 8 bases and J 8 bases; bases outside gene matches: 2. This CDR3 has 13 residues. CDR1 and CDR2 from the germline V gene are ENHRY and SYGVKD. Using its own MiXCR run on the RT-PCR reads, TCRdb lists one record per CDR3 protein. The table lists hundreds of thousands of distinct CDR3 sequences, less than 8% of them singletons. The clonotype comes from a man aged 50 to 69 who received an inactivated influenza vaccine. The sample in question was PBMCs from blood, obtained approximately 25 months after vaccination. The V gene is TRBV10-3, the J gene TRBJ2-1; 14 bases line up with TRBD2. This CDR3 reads CAIGTSGSYEQFF. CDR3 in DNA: TGTGCCATCGGGACTAGCGGGAGCTATGAGCAGTTCTTC.